These 27 T cell receptor beta chains were all obtained from the same sample, sequenced in a study of type 1 and type 2 diabetes patients. Genomic DNA was the PCR template. Multiplex PCR with 30 forward and 13 reverse primers amplified the TCR beta CDR3. In TCRdb, the multiplex PCR reads were re-called with MiXCR into one record per CDR3 protein. The sample holds a few hundred thousand distinct CDR3 sequences, approximately 50% seen once. The sequenced sample was peripheral blood mononuclear cells (PBMCs). The receptor set was obtained from a man younger than 35 with type 2 diabetes.

This chain links TRBV5-4 with TRBJ2-2; D is ambiguous. Germline V gene data show CDR1 as SGHNT and CDR2 as YYREEE (reference sequence). The CDR3 spans 12 residues. Trimming shortened V by 0 bases and J by 8 bases, and 5 bases separated the two germline ends. The CDR3 reads CASSLDAGELFF. CDR3 DNA: TGTGCCAGCAGCTTGGATGCAGGGGAGCTGTTTTTT.

The V and J genes are TRBV12-3 or TRBV12-4 and TRBJ2-2, with TRBD1 as a possible D gene (6 bases). The CDR3 is 15 residues long. V was trimmed by 5 bases and J by 5 bases, leaving 15 bases between them. The CDR3: CASSQRSGETGELFF. CDR3 DNA: TGTGCCAGCAGTCAAAGGTCAGGGGAGACCGGGGAGCTGTTTTTT.

This chain uses TRBV7-2 with TRBJ2-3; D is ambiguous. The CDR3 consists of 12 residues. V lost 6 bases to trimming and J lost 5 bases, with 9 bases between them. The germline CDR1 and CDR2 sequences are SGHTA and FQGNSA. The CDR3 DNA follows: TGTGCCAGCAGGAATAAGGGAGATACGCAGTATTTT. Encoded protein: CASRNKGDTQYF.

The rearrangement joins TRBV19 to TRBJ1-1; the match to TRBD1 covers 7 bases. The length of the CDR3 is 12 residues. From germline, CDR1 is LNHDA and CDR2 SQIVND (reference sequence). Trimming took 4 bases from V and 10 from J; bases not matched to a gene: 6. The CDR3 loop is CASSTRQGAAFF. Here the CDR3 DNA reads TGTGCCAGTAGTACTAGACAGGGAGCAGCTTTCTTT.

The V and J genes are TRBV7-9 and TRBJ1-1; 7 nucleotides line up with TRBD1. This CDR3 spans 11 amino acids. J was trimmed by 12 bases and V by 4 bases; bases with no gene match: 5. In germline, CDR1 is SEHNR, CDR2 FQNEAQ (reference sequence). The CDR3 loop reads CASSYKTGTFF. The DNA of the CDR3 is TGTGCCAGCAGCTATAAGACAGGGACTTTCTTT. Full variable domain (remainder filled in from reference TRBV7-9 and TRBJ1-1): DTGVSQNPRHKITKRGQNVTFRCDPISEHNRLYWYRQTLGQGPEFLTYFQNEAQLEKSRLLSDRFSAERPKGSFSTLEIQRTEQGDSAMYLCASSYKTGTFFGQGTRLTVV.

J is TRBJ2-1 and V is TRBV7-3; 13 nucleotides line up with TRBD2. The CDR3 extends over 17 amino acids. Germline CDR1 and CDR2: SGHTA and FQGTGA. V was clipped by 3 bases and J by 0 bases; unmatched bases: 2. The CDR3 spells CASSFGTSGVSYNEQFF. CDR3 nucleotides: TGTGCCAGCAGCTTTGGGACTAGCGGGGTCTCCTACAATGAGCAGTTCTTC.

The table lists this clonotype with a few counts. Here the CDR3 reads CASSYQVAYEQYF. In DNA form, the CDR3 reads TGTGCCAGCAGTTATCAGGTAGCCTACGAGCAGTACTTC. The chain is built from TRBV6-6 and TRBJ2-7; no clear D. The germline V gene encodes CDR1 MNHNY and CDR2 SVGAGI (reference sequence). The V gene lost 3 bases and the J gene lost 2 bases, with 8 bases spanning the gap. The CDR3 is 13 residues long.

The chain couples TRBV2 to TRBJ1-5; 8 positions agree with TRBD1. CDR1 and CDR2 from the germline V gene are SNHLY and FYNNEI. V shed 6 bases, J shed 3 bases, and the junction held 4 bases outside the gene matches. This CDR3 is built from 14 residues. The CDR3 coding sequence is TGTGCCAGCAGGGGACAGGCCCACAATCAGCCCCAGCATTTT. Its translation is CASRGQAHNQPQHF.

This clonotype was observed a handful of times. V is TRBV7-2 and J is TRBJ2-7, with D perhaps TRBD1 or TRBD2 (5 bases each). Germline V gene sequence: CDR1 SGHTA, CDR2 FQGNSA. The ends were cut back, 5 bases at V and 6 bases at J, with 17 bases in the middle. The CDR3 totals 14 residues. The CDR3 region is CASSPRRDAREQYF. The CDR3 DNA follows: TGTGCCAGCAGCCCCCGCCGGGACGCTCGCGAGCAGTACTTC. Supplemented by reference TRBV7-2 and TRBJ2-7, the full variable domain reads GAGVSQSPSNKVTEKGKDVELRCDPISGHTALYWYRQSLGQGLEFLIYFQGNSAPDKSGLPSDRFSAERTGGSVSTLTIQRTQQEDSAVYLCASSPRRDAREQYFGPGTRLTVT.

This clonotype was seen only a few times. The rearrangement joins TRBV5-1 to TRBJ2-6; 11 nucleotides line up with TRBD1. CDR1 and CDR2 from the germline V gene are SGHRS and YFSETQ. Losses at the gene ends were 4 bases for V and 2 bases for J; bases not matched to a gene: 8. This CDR3 comprises 18 residues. DNA of the CDR3: TGCGCCAGCAGCCCTAATTGGACAGGGGGCCCTGGGGCCAACGTCCTGACTTTC. Amino acid sequence: CASSPNWTGGPGANVLTF.

This chain uses TRBV5-1 with TRBJ2-2, with TRBD1 matching 9 bases. In germline, CDR1 is SGHRS, CDR2 YFSETQ. The ends lost 4 bases at V and 5 bases at J; junction bases unmatched: 9. The length of the CDR3 is 16 residues. The CDR3 sequence: CASSPAGQGITGELFF. The CDR3 nucleotides are TGCGCCAGCAGCCCCGCGGGACAGGGTATAACCGGGGAGCTGTTTTTT.

This chain links TRBV27 with TRBJ2-7; TRBD1 matches at 8 bases. The CDR3 is 14 residues long. J lost 5 bases, V lost 6 bases, and 9 bases had no gene match. In germline, CDR1 is MNHEY, CDR2 SMNVEV (reference sequence). The CDR3 sequence is CASRAPGGANEQYF. The DNA of the CDR3 is TGTGCCAGCAGGGCACCAGGGGGCGCGAACGAGCAGTACTTC.

This clonotype was picked up a small number of times. The genes are TRBV29-1 and TRBJ1-1, with TRBD1 identical over 8 bases. Trimming at V came to 6 bases and at J to 10 bases, leaving 7 bases not matched to a gene. The CDR3 length is 11 residues. Germline V CDR1 and CDR2: SQVTM, ANQGSEA. This chain's CDR3 is CSVERTGRAFF. For the CDR3, the DNA is TGCAGCGTGGAACGGACAGGGCGAGCTTTCTTT.

This chain connects TRBV2 to TRBJ1-2; D gene uncertain. This CDR3 comprises 12 residues. Trimming left V 3 bases short and J 7 bases short, with 9 bases between. From germline, CDR1 is SNHLY and CDR2 FYNNEI. CDR3 sequence reads: CASSDNVGGYTF. The CDR3 region has the DNA TGTGCCAGCAGTGATAATGTGGGTGGCTACACCTTC. Using reference TRBV2 and TRBJ1-2 for the parts outside the CDR3, the full variable domain is EPEVTQTPSHQVTQMGQEVILRCVPISNHLYFYWYRQILGQKVEFLVSFYNNEISEKSEIFDDQFSVERPDGSNFTLKIRSTKLEDSAMYFCASSDNVGGYTFGSGTRLTVV.

This clonotype was counted ten times or more. This chain links TRBV25-1 with TRBJ1-2; tentatively, D is TRBD1 (5 bases). Trimming removed 4 bases from V and 2 bases from J, with 20 bases in between. There are 17 residues in the CDR3. The germline gives CDR1 MGHDK, CDR2 SYGVNS. As DNA, the CDR3 is TGTGCCAGCAGTGGAGCGCAGGCGGAATGGGGCAACTATGGCTACACCTTC. Encoded protein: CASSGAQAEWGNYGYTF.

The chain employs TRBV2 and TRBJ2-7; 12 positions agree with TRBD1. Germline CDR1 reads SNHLY; CDR2 reads FYNNEI. The V segment lost 6 bases and the J segment 2 bases; nucleotides outside the gene matches: 17. The length of the CDR3 is 19 residues. The CDR3 spells CASSRVGLGQGAPTYEQYF. CDR3 sequence (DNA): TGTGCCAGCAGCAGAGTCGGATTGGGACAGGGGGCTCCGACCTACGAGCAGTACTTC.

This chain connects TRBV27 to TRBJ1-5; D gene uncertain. Germline CDR1 reads MNHEY; CDR2 reads SMNVEV (reference sequence). Trimming cost V 6 bases and J 4 bases, with 13 bases left between them. There are 14 residues in the CDR3. The CDR3 loop is CASSSGVDNQPQHF. The CDR3 nucleotides read TGTGCCAGCAGCTCGGGAGTGGATAATCAGCCCCAGCATTTT.

The rearrangement uses TRBV13 and TRBJ1-3; 8 bases map to TRBD1. The V segment lost 0 bases and the J segment 0 bases; nucleotides outside the gene matches: 1. CDR3 length equals 16 residues. The germline CDR1 and CDR2 sequences are PRHDT and FYEKMQ (reference sequence). CDR3 DNA: TGTGCCAGCAGCTTAGGACAGGGGGTCTCTGGAAACACCATATATTTT. Translated: CASSLGQGVSGNTIYF.

The DNA of the CDR3 is TGCGCCAGCAGCTTGGGGGATTTTAGCAATCAGCCCCAGCATTTT. Translating gives CASSLGDFSNQPQHF. This sequence joins TRBV5-1 and TRBJ1-5, with D hard to call. CDR1 and CDR2 (germline): SGHRS, YFSETQ. Trimming took 0 bases from V and 0 from J, leaving 7 bases between them. This CDR3 region has 15 residues.

The chain employs TRBV7-6 and TRBJ2-2; TRBD1 aligns across 12 bases. The CDR3 has 16 amino acids. V lost 5 bases, J lost 6 bases, and 7 bases stayed unmatched. In germline, CDR1 is SGHVS, CDR2 FNYEAQ. The CDR3 coding sequence is TGTGCCAGCAGCCGAGGGACAGGGGGCAGGGCCGGGGAGCTGTTTTTT. Its translation: CASSRGTGGRAGELFF.

The V call is TRBV19, the J call TRBJ2-1, with 16 positions matching TRBD2. CDR1 is LNHDA, CDR2 SQIVND, per germline (reference sequence). This CDR3 has 20 residues. V lost 5 bases to trimming and J lost 4 bases; unmatched junction nucleotides: 14. CDR3 in amino acids: CASSFEPGTSGGASYNEQFF. CDR3 nucleotide sequence: TGTGCCAGTAGTTTCGAACCCGGGACTAGCGGGGGGGCGTCTTACAATGAGCAGTTCTTC.

The chain joins TRBV3-1 to TRBJ2-7, with D unresolved. The J call may be faulty, since TRBJ2-1 better matches the DNA end. From germline, CDR1 is LGHDT and CDR2 YNNKEL (reference sequence). CDR3 length: 13 residues. The CDR3, as DNA: TGTGCCAGCGCACCCCCGGCGGTCCATGAGCAGTTCTTC. As protein: CASAPPAVHEQFF.

This clonotype was observed a handful of times. The J gene is TRBJ2-5, the V gene TRBV4-2, with D perhaps TRBD2 (6 bases). The V end lost 3 bases, the J end lost 2 bases, and 22 bases lay between the germline ends. The CDR3 contains 18 residues. In germline, CDR1 is LGHNA, CDR2 YNFKEQ. The CDR3 nucleotides read TGTGCCAGCAGCCATTCGAGGCTAGGAGGGGCCGATCAAGAGACCCAGTACTTC. This translates into CASSHSRLGGADQETQYF.

The chain has TRBV19 and TRBJ1-5; D is perhaps TRBD1 (5 bases). Germline V gives CDR1 LNHDA, CDR2 SQIVND (reference sequence). CDR3 length equals 16 residues. Deletions cut 10 bases from V and 6 bases from J, with 25 bases between. The CDR3 reads CATHDSGTDWCQPQHF. The DNA for the CDR3 is TGTGCCACCCACGACTCCGGGACCGACTGGTGTCAGCCCCAGCATTTT.

The V call is TRBV20-1, the J call TRBJ1-1; D gene unclear. Trimming pared 6 bases from V and 4 bases from J, leaving 12 bases between. Per germline, CDR1 DFQATT and CDR2 SNEGSKA (reference sequence). The CDR3 consists of 12 residues. This CDR3 reads CSAETLITEAFF. DNA for the CDR3: TGCAGTGCGGAGACCCTGATCACTGAAGCTTTCTTT.

Concerning this clonotype itself: Given the absence of the conserved phenylalanine or tryptophan at the CDR3 end, a read error is likely. The V gene is TRBV20-1, the J gene TRBJ2-1, with D possibly being TRBD1 or TRBD2 (5 bases each). This CDR3 spans 16 amino acids. The germline V gene has CDR1 DFQATT and CDR2 SNEGSKA (reference sequence). Trimming took 4 bases from V and 9 from J, leaving 25 bases between them. Here the CDR3 reads CSAKSSSGLVSGEQFL. CDR3 nucleotide sequence: TGCAGTGCTAAAAGTAGTTCGGGGCTAGTCAGCGGTGAGCAGTTCCTC.

Note on this clonotype: Its ends do not fully match the called genes, so a read error is possible. The chain employs TRBV6-2 or TRBV6-3 and TRBJ2-1; TRBD1 is a possible D gene (7 bases). In germline, CDR1 is MNHEY, CDR2 SVGEGT. The CDR3 extends over 15 amino acids. The CDR3 nucleotides read TGTGCCAGCAGGTTGGAGGGGGCTGGCTACAATGAGCAATTCTTC. This encodes CASRLEGAGYNEQFF.